Here is one T cell receptor (beta chain) with its context. Its antigen is still unknown. The junction had 2 bases not matched to a gene; V was cut back by 7 bases and J by 4 bases. Germline V gives CDR1 GTSNPN, CDR2 SVGIG (reference sequence). This CDR3 has 13 amino acids. Every bit of the isolated RNA underwent reverse transcription, so sequencing read expressed TCRB transcripts. The protocol was immunoSEQ multiplex PCR, while the TCRdb copy is restricted to in-frame clones and leaves out a portion. The sample lists roughly 380,000 clones; about 18% were seen once. The data were taken from a study of beta chain features in type 1 diabetes. Study conclusions and caveats: Across patients, naive, central memory and Treg TCRB repertoires exhibited apparently greater similarity than was observed across healthy donors.

The chain combines TRBV30 with TRBJ2-7; 15 nucleotides align to TRBD2. This receptor was taken from a woman between 18 and 29 years old in good health. The sequencing sample was made of naive CD4+ T cells from blood. The DNA for the CDR3 is TGTGCCTTCGGACTAGCGGGAGGGTACGAGCAGTACTTC. Residues: CAFGLAGGYEQYF.